This TCR beta chain was identified during a study of T cells in Graves' hyperthyroidism and ophthalmopathy. Whole-study results and caveats: Most clonotypes that expanded in the thyroid above 0.001 also showed up in blood.

V shed 4 bases and J shed 0 bases, with 13 bases lying between them. There are 14 residues in the CDR3. CDR1 is DFQATT, CDR2 SNEGSKA, per germline (reference sequence). Regions amplified from RNA transcripts were the TCR beta CDR3 regions. The TCR CDR3 first-round RT-PCR relied on the HTBI primer set. TCRdb processed the multiplex PCR reads anew with MiXCR; each CDR3 protein has one entry. The table records approximately 370,000 distinct CDR3 sequences, about 15% of them present only once. There are many counts of this clonotype. Its antigen remains unknown. The clonotype originates from a woman aged 25 to 39 with Graves' hyperthyroidism. The chain employs TRBV20-1 and TRBJ2-7; tentative D call: TRBD2 (5 bases). Sequenced: blood. The CDR3 DNA is TGCAGTGCTATTACTAGTGCGAGCTCCTACGAGCAGTACTTC. Translation: CSAITSASSYEQYF.